This TCR beta chain came from a study of OX40 agonist ivuxolimab in advanced cancers. In the study overall: Intravenous ivuxolimab at 0.01 to 10 mg/kg was given to patients every 2 weeks. Three partial responders included one hepatocellular carcinoma patient and two cutaneous melanoma patients.

Libraries were prepared by immunoSEQ multiplex PCR; TCRdb keeps only in-frame clonotypes and omits some of them. This table has 40,000 to 60,000 clones, about 80% appearing once. The CDR3 sequence is 15 residues long. Germline lookup yields CDR1 SEHNR and CDR2 FQNEAQ (reference sequence). Germline trimming cut 7 bases from V and 3 bases from J; bases unmatched to any gene: 6. The material sequenced was CD4+ or CD8+ T cells sorted from blood, taken in a trial of the OX40 agonist ivuxolimab. This sequence joins TRBV7-9 and TRBJ2-2, with TRBD1 matching over 9 bases. The clonotype originates from an adult with an advanced solid tumor such as melanoma, head and neck, liver or kidney cancer. The CDR3 sequence: CASKRTGADTGELFF. The CDR3, as DNA: TGTGCCAGCAAGCGGACAGGGGCCGACACCGGGGAGCTGTTTTTT.